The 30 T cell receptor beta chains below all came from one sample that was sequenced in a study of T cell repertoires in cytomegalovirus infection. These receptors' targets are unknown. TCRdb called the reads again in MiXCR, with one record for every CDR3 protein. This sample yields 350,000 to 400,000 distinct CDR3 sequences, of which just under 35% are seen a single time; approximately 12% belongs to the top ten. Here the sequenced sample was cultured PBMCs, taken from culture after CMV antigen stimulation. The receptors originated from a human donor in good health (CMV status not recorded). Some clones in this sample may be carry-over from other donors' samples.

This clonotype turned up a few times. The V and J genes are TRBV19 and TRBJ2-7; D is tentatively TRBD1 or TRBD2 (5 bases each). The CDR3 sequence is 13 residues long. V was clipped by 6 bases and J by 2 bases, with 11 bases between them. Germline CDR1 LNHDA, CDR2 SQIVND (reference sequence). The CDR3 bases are TGTGCCAGTAGGGGACGGACCACCTACGAGCAGTACTTC. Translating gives CASRGRTTYEQYF.

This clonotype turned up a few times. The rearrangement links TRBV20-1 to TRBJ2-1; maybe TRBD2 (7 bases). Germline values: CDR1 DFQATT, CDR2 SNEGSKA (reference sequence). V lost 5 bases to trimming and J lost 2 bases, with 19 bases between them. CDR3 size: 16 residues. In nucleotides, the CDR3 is TGCAGTGCTCCCCCCGGGGGGCGGGGAACCTACAATGAGCAGTTCTTC. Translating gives CSAPPGGRGTYNEQFF.

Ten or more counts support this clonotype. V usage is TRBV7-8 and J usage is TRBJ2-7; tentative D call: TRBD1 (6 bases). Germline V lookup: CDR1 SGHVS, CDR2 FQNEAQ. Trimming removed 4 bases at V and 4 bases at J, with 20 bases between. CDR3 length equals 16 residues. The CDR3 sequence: CASSSYPPGAKYEQYV. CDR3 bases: TGTGCCAGCAGCTCTTACCCTCCAGGGGCGAAGTACGAGCAGTACGTC.

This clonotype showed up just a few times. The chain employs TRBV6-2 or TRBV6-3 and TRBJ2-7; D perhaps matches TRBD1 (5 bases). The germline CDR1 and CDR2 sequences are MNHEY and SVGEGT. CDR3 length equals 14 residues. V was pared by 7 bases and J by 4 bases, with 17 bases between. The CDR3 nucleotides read TGTGCCAGCATGGGGCTAAGGCACGGTTACGAGCAGTACTTC. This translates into CASMGLRHGYEQYF.

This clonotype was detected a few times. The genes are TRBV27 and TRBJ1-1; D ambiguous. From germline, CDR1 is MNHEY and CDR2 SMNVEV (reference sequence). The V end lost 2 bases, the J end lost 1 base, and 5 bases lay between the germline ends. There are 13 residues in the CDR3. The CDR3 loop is CASSLGKNTEAFF. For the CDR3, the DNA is TGTGCCAGCAGTTTAGGGAAGAACACTGAAGCTTTCTTT.

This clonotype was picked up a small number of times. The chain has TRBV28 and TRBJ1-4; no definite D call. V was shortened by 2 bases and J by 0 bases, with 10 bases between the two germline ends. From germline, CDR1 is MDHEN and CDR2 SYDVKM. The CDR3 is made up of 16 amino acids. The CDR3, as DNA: TGTGCCAGCAGTTTAGTCGACGGTGCAACTAATGAAAAACTGTTTTTT. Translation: CASSLVDGATNEKLFF. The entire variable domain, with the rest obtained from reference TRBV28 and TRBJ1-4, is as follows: DVKVTQSSRYLVKRTGEKVFLECVQDMDHENMFWYRQDPGLGLRLIYFSYDVKMKEKGDIPEGYSVSREKKERFSLILESASTNQTSMYLCASSLVDGATNEKLFFGSGTQLSVL.

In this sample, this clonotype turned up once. The CDR3 DNA is TGTGCGGGACGGGCCAACACCGGGGAGCTGTTTTTT. Translation: CAGRANTGELFF. This rearrangement joins TRBV12-3 or TRBV12-4 to TRBJ2-2; the D gene could be TRBD1 or TRBD2 (5 bases each). The CDR3 runs 12 residues.

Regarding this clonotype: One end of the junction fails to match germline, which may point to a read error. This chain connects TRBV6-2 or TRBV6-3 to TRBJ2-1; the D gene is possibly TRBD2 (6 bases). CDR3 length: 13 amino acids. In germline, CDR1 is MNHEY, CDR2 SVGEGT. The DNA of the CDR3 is TGTGCCAGCAATTACGGCGGGGTCAATGAGCAGTTCTTC. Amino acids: CASNYGGVNEQFF.

The CDR3 DNA is TGCAGTGCTACCCAAGAAGGTGGCTTTCGGGCAAATTCACCCCTCCACTTT. Amino acid sequence: CSATQEGGFRANSPLHF. The rearrangement uses TRBV20-1 and TRBJ1-6; D is unresolved. The germline gives CDR1 DFQATT, CDR2 SNEGSKA (reference sequence). The CDR3 has 17 residues. The V end lost 4 bases, the J end lost 7 bases, and 23 bases lay between the germline ends.

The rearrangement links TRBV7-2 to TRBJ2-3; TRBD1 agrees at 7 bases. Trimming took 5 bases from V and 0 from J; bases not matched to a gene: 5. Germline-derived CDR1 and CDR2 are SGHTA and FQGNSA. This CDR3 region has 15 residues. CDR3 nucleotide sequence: TGTGCCAGCAGCACAGGGGACCTAAGCACAGATACGCAGTATTTT. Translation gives CASSTGDLSTDTQYF.

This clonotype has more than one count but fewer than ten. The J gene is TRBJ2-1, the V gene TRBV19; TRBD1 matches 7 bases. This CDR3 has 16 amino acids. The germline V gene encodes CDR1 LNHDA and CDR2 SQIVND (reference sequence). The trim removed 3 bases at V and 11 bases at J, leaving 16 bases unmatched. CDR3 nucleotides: TGTGCCAGTAGTATTGGGTTTCCGGGACAGAGGACTCAGCAGTTCTTC. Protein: CASSIGFPGQRTQQFF. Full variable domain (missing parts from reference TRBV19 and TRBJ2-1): DGGITQSPKYLFRKEGQNVTLSCEQNLNHDAMYWYRQDPGQGLRLIYYSQIVNDFQKGDIAEGYSVSREKKESFPLTVTSAQKNPTAFYLCASSIGFPGQRTQQFFGPGTRLTVL.

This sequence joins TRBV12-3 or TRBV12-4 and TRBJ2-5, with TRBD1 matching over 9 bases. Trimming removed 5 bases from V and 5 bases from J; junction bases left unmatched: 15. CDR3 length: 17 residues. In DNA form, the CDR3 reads TGTGCCAGCAGTGGTCCCGGGACAGGGTCGAGCGGGGAGACCCAGTACTTC. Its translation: CASSGPGTGSSGETQYF.

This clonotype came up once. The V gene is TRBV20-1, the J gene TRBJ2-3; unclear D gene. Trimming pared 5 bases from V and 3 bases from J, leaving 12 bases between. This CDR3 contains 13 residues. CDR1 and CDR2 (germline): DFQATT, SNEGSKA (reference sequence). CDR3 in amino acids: CSAPTPGTDTQYF. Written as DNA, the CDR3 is TGCAGTGCTCCCACCCCGGGTACAGATACGCAGTATTTT.

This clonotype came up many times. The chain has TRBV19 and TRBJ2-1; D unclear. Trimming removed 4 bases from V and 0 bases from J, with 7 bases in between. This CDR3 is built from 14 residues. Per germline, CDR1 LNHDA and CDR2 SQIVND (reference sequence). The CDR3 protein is CASSTWGSYNEQFF. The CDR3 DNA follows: TGTGCCAGTAGTACATGGGGCTCCTACAATGAGCAGTTCTTC.

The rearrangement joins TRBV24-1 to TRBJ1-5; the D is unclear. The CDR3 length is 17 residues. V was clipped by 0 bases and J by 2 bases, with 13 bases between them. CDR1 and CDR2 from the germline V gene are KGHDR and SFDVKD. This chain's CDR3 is CATSDLQAGQGNQPQHF. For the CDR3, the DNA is TGTGCCACCAGTGATTTGCAGGCGGGCCAGGGCAATCAGCCCCAGCATTTT.

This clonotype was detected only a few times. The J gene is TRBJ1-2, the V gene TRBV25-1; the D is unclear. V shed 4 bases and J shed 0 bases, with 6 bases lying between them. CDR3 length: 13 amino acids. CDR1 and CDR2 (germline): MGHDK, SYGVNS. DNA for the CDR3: TGTGCCAGCAGTGTTCAGGCTAACTATGGCTACACCTTC. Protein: CASSVQANYGYTF.

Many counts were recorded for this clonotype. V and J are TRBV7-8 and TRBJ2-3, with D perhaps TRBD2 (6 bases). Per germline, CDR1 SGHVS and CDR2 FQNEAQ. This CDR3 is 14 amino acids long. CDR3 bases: TGTGCAATTAGGGCGGGATCGCGCACAGATACGCAGTATTTT. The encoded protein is CAIRAGSRTDTQYF.

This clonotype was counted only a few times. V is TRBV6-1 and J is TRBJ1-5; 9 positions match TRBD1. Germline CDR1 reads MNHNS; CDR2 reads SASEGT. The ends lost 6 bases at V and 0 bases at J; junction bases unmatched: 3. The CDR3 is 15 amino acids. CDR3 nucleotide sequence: TGTGCCAGCAGGGAACAGGGGGCTAGCAATCAGCCCCAGCATTTT. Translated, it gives CASREQGASNQPQHF.

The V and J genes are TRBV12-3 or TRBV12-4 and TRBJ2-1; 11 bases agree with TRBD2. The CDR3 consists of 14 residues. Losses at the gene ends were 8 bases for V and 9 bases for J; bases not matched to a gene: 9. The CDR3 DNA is TGTGCCAGCCGATCCGGGACTAGCGGAACTGAGCAGTTCTTC. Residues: CASRSGTSGTEQFF.

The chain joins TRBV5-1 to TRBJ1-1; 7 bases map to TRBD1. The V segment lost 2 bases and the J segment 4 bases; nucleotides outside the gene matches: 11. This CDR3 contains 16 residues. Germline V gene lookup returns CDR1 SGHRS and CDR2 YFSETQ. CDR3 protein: CASSFNQQGLGTEAFF. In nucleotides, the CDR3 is TGCGCCAGCAGCTTTAATCAACAGGGGTTGGGCACTGAAGCTTTCTTT. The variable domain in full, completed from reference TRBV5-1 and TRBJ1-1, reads KAGVTQTPRYLIKTRGQQVTLSCSPISGHRSVSWYQQTPGQGLQFLFEYFSETQRNKGNFPGRFSGRQFSNSRSEMNVSTLELGDSALYLCASSFNQQGLGTEAFFGQGTRLTVV.

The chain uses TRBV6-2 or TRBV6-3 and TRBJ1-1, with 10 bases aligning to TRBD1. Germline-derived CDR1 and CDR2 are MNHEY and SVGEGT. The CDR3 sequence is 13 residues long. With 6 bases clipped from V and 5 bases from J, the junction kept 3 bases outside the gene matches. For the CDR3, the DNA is TGTGCCAGCAGGGACAGGGGGGAGACTGAAGCTTTCTTT. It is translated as CASRDRGETEAFF.

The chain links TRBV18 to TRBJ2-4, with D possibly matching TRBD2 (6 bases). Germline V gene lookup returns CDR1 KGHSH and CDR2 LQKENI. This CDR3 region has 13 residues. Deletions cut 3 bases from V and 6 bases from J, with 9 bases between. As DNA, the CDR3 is TGTGCCAGCTCACCGGCGGAGGGAAACATTCAGTACTTC. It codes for CASSPAEGNIQYF.

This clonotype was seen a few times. The CDR3, as DNA: TGTGCCAGCAGCCTTAAAGGGGACCGCACAGATACGCAGTATTTT. This gives the protein CASSLKGDRTDTQYF. J is TRBJ2-3 and V is TRBV5-6; D is possibly TRBD1 or TRBD2 (5 bases each). CDR1 is SGHDT and CDR2 is YYEEEE in the germline V gene. The CDR3 runs to 15 residues. With 4 bases removed from V and 1 base from J, the gap between germline ends came to 13 bases.

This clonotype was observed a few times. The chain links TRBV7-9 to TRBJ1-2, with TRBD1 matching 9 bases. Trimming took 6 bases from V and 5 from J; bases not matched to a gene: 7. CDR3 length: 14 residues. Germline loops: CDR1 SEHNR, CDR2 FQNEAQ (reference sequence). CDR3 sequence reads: CASRLGTGSYGYTF. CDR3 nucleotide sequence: TGTGCCAGCAGGCTCGGGACAGGGTCTTATGGCTACACCTTC.

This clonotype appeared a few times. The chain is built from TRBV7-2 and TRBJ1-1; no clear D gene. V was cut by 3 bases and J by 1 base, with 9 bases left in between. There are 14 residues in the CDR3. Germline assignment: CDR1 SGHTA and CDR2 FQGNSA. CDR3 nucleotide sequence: TGTGCCAGCAGCTTTGGTCACTCGAACACTGAAGCTTTCTTT. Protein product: CASSFGHSNTEAFF.

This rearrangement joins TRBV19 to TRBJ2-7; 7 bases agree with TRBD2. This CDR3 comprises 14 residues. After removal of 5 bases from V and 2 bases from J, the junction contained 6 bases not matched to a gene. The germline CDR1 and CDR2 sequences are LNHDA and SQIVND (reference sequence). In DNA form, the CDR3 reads TGTGCCAGTAGTGACCGGGGGACTACCTACGAGCAGTACTTC. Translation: CASSDRGTTYEQYF.

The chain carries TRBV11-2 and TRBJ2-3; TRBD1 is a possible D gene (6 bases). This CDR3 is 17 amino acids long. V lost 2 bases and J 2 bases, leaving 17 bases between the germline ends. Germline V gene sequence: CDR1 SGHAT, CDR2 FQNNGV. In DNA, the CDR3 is TGTGCCAGCAGCTTAAGGGGGTCGACTACAAACACAGATACGCAGTATTTT. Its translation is CASSLRGSTTNTDTQYF.

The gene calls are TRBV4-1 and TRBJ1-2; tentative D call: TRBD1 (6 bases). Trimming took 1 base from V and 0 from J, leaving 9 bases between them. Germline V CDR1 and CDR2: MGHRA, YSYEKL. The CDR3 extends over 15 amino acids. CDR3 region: CASSQAGATNYGYTF. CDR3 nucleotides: TGCGCCAGCAGCCAAGCAGGGGCTACTAACTATGGCTACACCTTC.

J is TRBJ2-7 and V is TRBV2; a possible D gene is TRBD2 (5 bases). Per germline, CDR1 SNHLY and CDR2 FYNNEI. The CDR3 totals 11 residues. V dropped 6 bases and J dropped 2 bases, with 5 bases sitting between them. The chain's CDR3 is CASSGAYEQYF. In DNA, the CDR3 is TGTGCCAGCAGCGGGGCCTACGAGCAGTACTTC.

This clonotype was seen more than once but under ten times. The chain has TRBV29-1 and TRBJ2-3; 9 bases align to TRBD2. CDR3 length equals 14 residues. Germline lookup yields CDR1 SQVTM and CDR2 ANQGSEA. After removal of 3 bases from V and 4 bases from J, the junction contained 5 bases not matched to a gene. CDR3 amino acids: CSVDVSGRSDTQYF. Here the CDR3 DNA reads TGCAGCGTTGACGTAAGCGGGAGGTCAGATACGCAGTATTTT.